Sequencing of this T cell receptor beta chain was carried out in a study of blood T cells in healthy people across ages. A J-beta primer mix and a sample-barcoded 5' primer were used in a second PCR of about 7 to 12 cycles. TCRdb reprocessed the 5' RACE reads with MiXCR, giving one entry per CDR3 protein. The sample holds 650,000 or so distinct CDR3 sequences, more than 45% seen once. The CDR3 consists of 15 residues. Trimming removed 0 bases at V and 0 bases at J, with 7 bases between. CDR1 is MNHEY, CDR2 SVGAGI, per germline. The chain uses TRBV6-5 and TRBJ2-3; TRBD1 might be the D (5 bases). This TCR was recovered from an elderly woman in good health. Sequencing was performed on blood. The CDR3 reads CASSYSQGSTDTQYF. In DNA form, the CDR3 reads TGTGCCAGCAGTTACTCTCAGGGAAGCACAGATACGCAGTATTTT.